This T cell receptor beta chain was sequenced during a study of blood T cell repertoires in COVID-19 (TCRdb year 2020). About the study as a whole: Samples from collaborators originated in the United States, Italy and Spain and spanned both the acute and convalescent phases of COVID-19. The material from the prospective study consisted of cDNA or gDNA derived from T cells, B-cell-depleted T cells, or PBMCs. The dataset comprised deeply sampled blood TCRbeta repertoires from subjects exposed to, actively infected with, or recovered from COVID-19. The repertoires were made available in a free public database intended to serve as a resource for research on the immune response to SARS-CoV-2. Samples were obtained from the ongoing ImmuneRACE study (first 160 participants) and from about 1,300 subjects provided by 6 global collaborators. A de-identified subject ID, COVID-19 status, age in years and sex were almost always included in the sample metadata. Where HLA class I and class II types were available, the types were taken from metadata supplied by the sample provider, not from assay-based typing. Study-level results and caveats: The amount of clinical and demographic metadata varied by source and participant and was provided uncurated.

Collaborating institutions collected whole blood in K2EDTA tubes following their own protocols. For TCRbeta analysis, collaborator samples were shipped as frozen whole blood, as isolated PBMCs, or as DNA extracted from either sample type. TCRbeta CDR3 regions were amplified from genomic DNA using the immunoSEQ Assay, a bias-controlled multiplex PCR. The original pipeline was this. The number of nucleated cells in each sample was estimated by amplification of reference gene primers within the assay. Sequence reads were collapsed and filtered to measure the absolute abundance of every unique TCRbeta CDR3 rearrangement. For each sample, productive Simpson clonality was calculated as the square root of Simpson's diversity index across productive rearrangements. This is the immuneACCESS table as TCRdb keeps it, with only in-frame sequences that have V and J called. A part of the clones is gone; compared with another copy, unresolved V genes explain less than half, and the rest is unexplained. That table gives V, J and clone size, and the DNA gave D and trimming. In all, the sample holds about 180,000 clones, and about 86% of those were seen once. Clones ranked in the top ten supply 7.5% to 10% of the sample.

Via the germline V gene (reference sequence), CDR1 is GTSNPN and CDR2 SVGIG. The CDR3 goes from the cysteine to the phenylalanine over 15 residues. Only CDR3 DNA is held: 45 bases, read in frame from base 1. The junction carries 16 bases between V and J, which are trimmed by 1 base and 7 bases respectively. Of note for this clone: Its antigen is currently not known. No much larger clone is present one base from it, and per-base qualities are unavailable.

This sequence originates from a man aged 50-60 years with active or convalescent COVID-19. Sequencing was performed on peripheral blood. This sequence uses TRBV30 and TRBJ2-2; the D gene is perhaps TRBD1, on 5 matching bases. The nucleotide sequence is TGTGCCTGGAGTGCCCCCGGGCAGGGCGGCGGGGAGCTGTTTTTT. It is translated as CAWSAPGQGGGELFF.